The T cell receptor beta chain described here comes from a study of blood T cell repertoires in COVID-19. As for the study in general: The analysed material was cDNA or gDNA that came from T cells, B-cell-depleted T cells, or PBMCs.

Data came from immunoSEQ multiplex PCR; TCRdb stores just in-frame clones and leaves some out. This table has about 440,000 clones, about nine tenths appearing once. V lost 0 bases and J lost 3, with 9 bases in between. Looked up from germline, CDR1 is SGHRS and CDR2 is YFSETQ. The length of the CDR3 is 14 residues. Seattle's cohort entered during active infection and was followed longitudinally. The chain joins TRBV5-1 to TRBJ1-1; D is uncertain. This sequence originates from a woman in her forties or fifties with COVID-19, enrolled during active disease. The sequencing sample was made of peripheral blood. The CDR3 is CASSLGYGDTEAFF. CDR3 coding DNA: TGCGCCAGCAGCTTGGGGTACGGAGACACTGAAGCTTTCTTT.